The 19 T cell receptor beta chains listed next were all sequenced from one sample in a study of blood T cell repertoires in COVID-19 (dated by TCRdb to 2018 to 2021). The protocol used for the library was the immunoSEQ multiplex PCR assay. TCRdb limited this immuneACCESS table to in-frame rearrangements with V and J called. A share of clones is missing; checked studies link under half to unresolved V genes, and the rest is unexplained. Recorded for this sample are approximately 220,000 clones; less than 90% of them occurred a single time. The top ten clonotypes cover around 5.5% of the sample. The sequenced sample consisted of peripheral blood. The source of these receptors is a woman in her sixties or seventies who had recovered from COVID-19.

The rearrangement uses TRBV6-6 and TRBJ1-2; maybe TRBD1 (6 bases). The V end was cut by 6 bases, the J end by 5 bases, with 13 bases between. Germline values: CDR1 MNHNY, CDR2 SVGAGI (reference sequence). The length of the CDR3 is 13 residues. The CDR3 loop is CASRPDRTYGYTF. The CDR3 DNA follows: TGTGCCAGCAGACCCGACAGGACTTATGGCTACACCTTC.

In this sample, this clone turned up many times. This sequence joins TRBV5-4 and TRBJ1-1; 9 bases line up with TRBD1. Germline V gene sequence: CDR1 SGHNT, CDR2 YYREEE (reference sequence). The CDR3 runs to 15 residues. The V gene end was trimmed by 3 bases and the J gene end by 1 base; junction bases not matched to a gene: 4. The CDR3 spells CASSSKGQGNTEAFF. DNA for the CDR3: TGTGCCAGCAGCTCCAAGGGACAGGGGAACACTGAAGCTTTCTTT.

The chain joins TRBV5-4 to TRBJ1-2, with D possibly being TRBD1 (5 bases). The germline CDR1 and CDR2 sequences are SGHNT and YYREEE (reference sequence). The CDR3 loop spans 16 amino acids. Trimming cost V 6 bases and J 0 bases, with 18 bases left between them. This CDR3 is CASMPRTPASNYGYTF. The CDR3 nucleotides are TGTGCCAGCATGCCCCGGACACCCGCCTCTAACTATGGCTACACCTTC.

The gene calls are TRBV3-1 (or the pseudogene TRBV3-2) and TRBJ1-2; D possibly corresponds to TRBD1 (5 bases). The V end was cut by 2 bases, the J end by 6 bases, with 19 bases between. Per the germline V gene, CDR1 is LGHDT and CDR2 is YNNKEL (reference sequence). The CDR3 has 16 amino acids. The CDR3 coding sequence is TGTGCCAGCAGCCAACTAGGAGGGGACCAGGATCATGGCTACACCTTC. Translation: CASSQLGGDQDHGYTF.

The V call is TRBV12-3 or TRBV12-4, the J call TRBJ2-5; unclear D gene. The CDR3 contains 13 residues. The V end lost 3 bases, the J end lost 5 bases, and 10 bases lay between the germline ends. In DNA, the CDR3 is TGTGCCAGCAGTTTCAGGCTTGGGGAGACCCAGTACTTC. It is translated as CASSFRLGETQYF.

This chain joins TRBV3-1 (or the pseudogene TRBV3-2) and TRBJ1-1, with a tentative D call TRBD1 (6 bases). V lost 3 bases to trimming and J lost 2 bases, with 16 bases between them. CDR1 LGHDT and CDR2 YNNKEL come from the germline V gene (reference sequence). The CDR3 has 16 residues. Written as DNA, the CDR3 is TGTGCCAGCAGCCACGGCTTACTGGGACATAACACTGAAGCTTTCTTT. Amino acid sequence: CASSHGLLGHNTEAFF.

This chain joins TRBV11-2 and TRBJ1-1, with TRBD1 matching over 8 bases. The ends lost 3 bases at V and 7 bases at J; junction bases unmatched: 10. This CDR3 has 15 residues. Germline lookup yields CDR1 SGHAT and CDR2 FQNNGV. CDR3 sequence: CASSFSPGGWGEAFF. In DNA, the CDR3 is TGTGCCAGCAGCTTTTCCCCAGGGGGCTGGGGTGAAGCTTTCTTT.

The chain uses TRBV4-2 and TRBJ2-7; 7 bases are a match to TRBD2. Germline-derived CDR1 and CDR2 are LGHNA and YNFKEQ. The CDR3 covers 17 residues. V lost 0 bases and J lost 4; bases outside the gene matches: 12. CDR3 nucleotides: TGTGCCAGCAGCCAAGATCTAGGCGCGGGGGTAGGGTACGAGCAGTACTTC. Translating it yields CASSQDLGAGVGYEQYF.

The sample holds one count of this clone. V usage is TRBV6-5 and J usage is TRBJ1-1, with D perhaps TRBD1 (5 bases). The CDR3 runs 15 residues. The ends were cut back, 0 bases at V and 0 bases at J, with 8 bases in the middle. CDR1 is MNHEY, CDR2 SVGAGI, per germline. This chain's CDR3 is CASSYSAGMNTEAFF. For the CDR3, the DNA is TGTGCCAGCAGTTACTCGGCAGGGATGAACACTGAAGCTTTCTTT.

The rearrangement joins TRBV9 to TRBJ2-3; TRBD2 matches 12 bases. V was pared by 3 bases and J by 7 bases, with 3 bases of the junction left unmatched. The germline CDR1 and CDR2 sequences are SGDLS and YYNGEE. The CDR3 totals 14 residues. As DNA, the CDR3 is TGTGCCAGCAGCGCTAGCGGGGGGGCAAATACGCAGTATTTT. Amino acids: CASSASGGANTQYF.

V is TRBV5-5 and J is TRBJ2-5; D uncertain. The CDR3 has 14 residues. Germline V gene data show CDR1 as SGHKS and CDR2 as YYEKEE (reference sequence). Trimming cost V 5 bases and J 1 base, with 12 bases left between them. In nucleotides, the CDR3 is TGTGCCAGCAGACTACCCGGCACCCAAGAGACCCAGTACTTC. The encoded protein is CASRLPGTQETQYF.

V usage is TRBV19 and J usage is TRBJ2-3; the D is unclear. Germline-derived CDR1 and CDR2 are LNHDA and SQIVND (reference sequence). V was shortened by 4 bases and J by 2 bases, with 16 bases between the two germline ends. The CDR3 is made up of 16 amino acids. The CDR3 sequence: CASSSIAAYNTDTQYF. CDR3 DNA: TGTGCCAGTAGTAGTATTGCGGCATACAACACAGATACGCAGTATTTT.

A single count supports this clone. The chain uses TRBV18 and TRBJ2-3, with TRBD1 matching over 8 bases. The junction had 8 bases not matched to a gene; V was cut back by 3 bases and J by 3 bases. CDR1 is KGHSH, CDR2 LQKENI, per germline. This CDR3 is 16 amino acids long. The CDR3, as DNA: TGTGCCAGCTCACCGACGACAGGGGCGCGAACAGATACGCAGTATTTT. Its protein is CASSPTTGARTDTQYF.

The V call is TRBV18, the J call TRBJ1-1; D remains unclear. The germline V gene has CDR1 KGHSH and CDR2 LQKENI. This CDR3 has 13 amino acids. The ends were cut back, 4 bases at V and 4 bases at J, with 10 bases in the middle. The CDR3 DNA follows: TGTGCCAGCTCACAATCGCCCAGCACTGAAGCTTTCTTT. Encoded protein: CASSQSPSTEAFF.

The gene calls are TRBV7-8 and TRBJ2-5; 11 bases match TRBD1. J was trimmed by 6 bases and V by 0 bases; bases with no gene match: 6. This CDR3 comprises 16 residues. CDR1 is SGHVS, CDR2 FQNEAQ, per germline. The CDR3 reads CASSLAGTGGRKTQYF. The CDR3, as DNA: TGTGCCAGCAGCTTAGCAGGGACAGGGGGTAGGAAGACCCAGTACTTC.

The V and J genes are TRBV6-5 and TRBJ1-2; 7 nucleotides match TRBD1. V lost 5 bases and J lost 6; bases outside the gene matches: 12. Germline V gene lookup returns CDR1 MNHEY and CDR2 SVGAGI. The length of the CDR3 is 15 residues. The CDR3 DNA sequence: TGTGCCAGCAGTCCCCGTCCCATCCAGGGGGATGGCTACACCTTC. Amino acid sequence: CASSPRPIQGDGYTF.

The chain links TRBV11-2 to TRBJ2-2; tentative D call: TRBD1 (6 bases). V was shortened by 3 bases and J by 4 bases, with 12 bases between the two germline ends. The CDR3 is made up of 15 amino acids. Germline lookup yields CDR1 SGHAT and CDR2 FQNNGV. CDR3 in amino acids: CASSLTGQSTGELFF. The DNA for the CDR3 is TGTGCCAGCAGCTTGACCGGACAGAGCACCGGGGAGCTGTTTTTT.

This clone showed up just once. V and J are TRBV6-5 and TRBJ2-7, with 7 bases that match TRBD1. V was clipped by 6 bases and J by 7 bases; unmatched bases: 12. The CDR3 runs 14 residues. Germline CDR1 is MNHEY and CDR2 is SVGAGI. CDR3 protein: CASRRTGVTGEQYF. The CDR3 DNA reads TGTGCCAGCAGACGGACAGGCGTAACCGGGGAGCAGTACTTC.

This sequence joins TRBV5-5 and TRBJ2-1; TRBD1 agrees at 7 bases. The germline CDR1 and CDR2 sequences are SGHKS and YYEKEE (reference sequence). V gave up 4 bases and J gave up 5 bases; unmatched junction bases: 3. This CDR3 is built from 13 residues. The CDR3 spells CASSGDSHNEQFF. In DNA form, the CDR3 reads TGTGCCAGCAGCGGGGACAGCCACAATGAGCAGTTCTTC.